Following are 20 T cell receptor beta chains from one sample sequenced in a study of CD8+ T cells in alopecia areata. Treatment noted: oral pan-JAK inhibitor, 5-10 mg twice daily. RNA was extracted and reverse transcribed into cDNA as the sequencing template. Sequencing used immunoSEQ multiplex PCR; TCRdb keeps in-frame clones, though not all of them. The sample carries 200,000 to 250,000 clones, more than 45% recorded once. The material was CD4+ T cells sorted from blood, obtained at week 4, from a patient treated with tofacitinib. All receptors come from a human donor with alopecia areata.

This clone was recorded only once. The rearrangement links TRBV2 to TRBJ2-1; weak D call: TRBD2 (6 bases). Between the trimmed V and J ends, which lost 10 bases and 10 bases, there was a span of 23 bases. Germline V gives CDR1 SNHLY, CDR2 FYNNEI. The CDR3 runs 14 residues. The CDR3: CATSSGGRGGEQFF. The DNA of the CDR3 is TGTGCCACCTCCTCCGGCGGGCGGGGAGGAGAGCAGTTCTTC.

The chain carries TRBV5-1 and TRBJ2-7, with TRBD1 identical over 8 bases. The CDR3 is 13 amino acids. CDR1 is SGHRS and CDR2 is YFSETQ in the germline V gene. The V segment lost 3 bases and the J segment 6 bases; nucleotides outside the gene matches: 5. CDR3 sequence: CASSWPGGIEQYF. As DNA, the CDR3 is TGCGCCAGCAGCTGGCCAGGGGGCATCGAGCAGTACTTC.

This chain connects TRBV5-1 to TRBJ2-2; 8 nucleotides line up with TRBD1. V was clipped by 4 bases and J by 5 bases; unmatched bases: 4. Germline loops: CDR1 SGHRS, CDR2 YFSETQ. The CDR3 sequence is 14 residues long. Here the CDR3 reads CASSPDRETGELFF. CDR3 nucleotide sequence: TGCGCCAGCAGCCCGGACAGGGAAACCGGGGAGCTGTTTTTT.

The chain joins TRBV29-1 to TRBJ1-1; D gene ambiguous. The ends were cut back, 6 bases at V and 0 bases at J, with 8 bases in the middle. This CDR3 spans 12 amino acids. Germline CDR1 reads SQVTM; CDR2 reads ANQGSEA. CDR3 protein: CSVHVLNTEAFF. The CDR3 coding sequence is TGCAGCGTCCACGTCCTGAACACTGAAGCTTTCTTT.

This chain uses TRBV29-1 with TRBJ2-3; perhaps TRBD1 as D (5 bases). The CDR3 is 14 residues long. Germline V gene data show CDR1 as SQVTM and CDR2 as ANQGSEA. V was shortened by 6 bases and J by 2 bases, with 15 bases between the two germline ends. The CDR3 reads CSVRSRQSTDTQYF. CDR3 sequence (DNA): TGCAGCGTCCGGTCCAGACAGTCCACAGATACGCAGTATTTT.

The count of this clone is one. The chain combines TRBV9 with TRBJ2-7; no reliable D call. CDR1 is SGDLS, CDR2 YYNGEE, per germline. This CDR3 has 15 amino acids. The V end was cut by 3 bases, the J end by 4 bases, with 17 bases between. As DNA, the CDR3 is TGTGCCAGCAGCGCCTCAATAGGGATTGGGTACGAGCAGTACTTC. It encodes CASSASIGIGYEQYF.

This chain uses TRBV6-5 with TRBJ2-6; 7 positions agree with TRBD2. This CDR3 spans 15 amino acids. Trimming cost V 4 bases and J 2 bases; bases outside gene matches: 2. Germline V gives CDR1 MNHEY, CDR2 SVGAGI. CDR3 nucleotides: TGTGCCAGCAGTTGGGGAGGGACTGGGGCCAACGTCCTGACTTTC. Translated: CASSWGGTGANVLTF.

The CDR3 region has the DNA TGCAGCGTGCGGACAGCCACGGAAAAACTGTTTTTT. Translating gives CSVRTATEKLFF. V is TRBV29-1 and J is TRBJ1-4, with D perhaps matching TRBD1 (6 bases). The CDR3 totals 12 residues. The germline gives CDR1 SQVTM, CDR2 ANQGSEA. Between the trimmed V and J ends, which lost 6 bases and 8 bases, there was a span of 13 bases.

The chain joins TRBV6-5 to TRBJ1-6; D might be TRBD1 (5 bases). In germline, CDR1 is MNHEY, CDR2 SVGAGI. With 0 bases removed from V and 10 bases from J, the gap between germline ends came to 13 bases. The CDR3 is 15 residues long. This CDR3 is CASSYSGGPRSPLHF. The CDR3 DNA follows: TGTGCCAGCAGTTACTCCGGGGGACCACGGTCACCCCTCCACTTT.

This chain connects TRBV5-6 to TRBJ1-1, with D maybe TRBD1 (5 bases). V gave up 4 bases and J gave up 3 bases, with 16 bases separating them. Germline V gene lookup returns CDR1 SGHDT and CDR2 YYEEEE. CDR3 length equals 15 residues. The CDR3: CASSQLGGRDTEAFF. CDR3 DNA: TGTGCCAGCAGCCAGCTCGGGGGTCGGGACACTGAAGCTTTCTTT.

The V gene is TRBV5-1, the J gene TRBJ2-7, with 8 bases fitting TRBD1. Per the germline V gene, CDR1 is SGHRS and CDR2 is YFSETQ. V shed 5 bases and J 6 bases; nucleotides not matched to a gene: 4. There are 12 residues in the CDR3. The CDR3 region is CASRQGEAEQYF. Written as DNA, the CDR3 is TGCGCCAGCAGACAGGGGGAGGCCGAGCAGTACTTC. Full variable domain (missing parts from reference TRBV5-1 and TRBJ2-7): KAGVTQTPRYLIKTRGQQVTLSCSPISGHRSVSWYQQTPGQGLQFLFEYFSETQRNKGNFPGRFSGRQFSNSRSEMNVSTLELGDSALYLCASRQGEAEQYFGPGTRLTVT.

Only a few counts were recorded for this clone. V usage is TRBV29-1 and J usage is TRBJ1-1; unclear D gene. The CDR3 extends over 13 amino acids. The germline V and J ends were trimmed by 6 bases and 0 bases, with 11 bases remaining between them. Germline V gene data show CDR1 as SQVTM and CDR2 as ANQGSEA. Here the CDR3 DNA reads TGCAGCGTAGTCCAGCCCTTGAACACTGAAGCTTTCTTT. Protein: CSVVQPLNTEAFF.

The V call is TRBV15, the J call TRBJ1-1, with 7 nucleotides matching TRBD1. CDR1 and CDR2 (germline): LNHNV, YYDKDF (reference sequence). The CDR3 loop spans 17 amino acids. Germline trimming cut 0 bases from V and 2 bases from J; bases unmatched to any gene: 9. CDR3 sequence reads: CATSRDLFGTANTEAFF. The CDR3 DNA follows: TGTGCCACCAGCAGAGATTTGTTCGGGACAGCTAACACTGAAGCTTTCTTT.

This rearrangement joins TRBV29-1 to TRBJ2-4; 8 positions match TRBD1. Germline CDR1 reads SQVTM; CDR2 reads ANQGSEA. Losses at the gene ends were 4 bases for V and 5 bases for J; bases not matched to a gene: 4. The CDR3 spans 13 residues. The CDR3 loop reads CSVVGQGQNIQYF. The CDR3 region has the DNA TGCAGCGTTGTTGGACAGGGTCAAAACATTCAGTACTTC. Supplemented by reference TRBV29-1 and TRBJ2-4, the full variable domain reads SAVISQKPSRDICQRGTSLTIQCQVDSQVTMMFWYRQQPGQSLTLIATANQGSEATYESGFVIDKFPISRPNLTFSTLTVSNMSPEDSSIYLCSVVGQGQNIQYFGAGTRLSVL.

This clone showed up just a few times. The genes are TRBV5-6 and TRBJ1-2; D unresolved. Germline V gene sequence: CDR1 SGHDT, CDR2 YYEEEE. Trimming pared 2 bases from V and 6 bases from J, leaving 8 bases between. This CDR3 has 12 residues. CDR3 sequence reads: CASSFPEDGYTF. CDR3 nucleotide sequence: TGTGCCAGCAGCTTCCCAGAGGATGGCTACACCTTC.

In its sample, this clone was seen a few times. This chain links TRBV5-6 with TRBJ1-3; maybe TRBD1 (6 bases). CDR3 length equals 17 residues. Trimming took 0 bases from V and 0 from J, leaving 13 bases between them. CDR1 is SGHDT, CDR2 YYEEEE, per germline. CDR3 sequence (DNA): TGTGCCAGCAGCTTGGGCACAGGGAGGATCTCTGGAAACACCATATATTTT. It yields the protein CASSLGTGRISGNTIYF.

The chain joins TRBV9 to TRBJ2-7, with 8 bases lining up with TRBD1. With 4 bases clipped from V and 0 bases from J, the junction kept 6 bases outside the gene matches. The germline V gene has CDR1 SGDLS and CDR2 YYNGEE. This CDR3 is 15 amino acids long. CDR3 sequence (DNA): TGTGCCAGCAGCCCCCGACAGGGGCCCTCCTACGAGCAGTACTTC. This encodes CASSPRQGPSYEQYF.

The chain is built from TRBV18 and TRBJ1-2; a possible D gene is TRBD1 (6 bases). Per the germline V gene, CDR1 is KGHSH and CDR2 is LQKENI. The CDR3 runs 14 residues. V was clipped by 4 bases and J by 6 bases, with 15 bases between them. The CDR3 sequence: CASSRARAGDGYTF. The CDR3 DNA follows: TGTGCCAGCTCACGCGCCCGGGCAGGGGATGGCTACACCTTC.

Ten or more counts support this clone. Here the CDR3 reads CASSQGSEQYF. In nucleotides, the CDR3 is TGTGCCAGCAGCCAGGGCTCTGAGCAGTACTTC. The V and J genes are TRBV14 and TRBJ2-7, with no clear D. Germline loops: CDR1 SGHDN, CDR2 FVKESK. The CDR3 runs to 11 residues. V gave up 3 bases and J gave up 7 bases, with 7 bases separating them. The complete variable domain, with remaining parts taken from reference TRBV14 and TRBJ2-7, reads EAGVTQFPSHSVIEKGQTVTLRCDPISGHDNLYWYRRVMGKEIKFLLHFVKESKQDESGMPNNRFLAERTGGTYSTLKVQPAELEDSGVYFCASSQGSEQYFGPGTRLTVT.

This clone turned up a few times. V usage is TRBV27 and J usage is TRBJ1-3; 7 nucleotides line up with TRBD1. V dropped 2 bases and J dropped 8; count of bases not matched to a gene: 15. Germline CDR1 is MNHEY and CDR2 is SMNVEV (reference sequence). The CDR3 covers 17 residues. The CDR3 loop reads CASSLSPRQGRWDTIYF. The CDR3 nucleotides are TGTGCCAGCAGTTTAAGCCCAAGACAGGGTCGATGGGACACCATATATTTT.